A selection of T cell receptor beta chains follows, all from one sample in a study of post-analysis software for immune sequencing data. TCRdb called the PCR reads again in MiXCR, with one record for every CDR3 protein. The sample lists 180,000 or so distinct CDR3 sequences, 29% occurring once. The sequenced sample was blood. The receptors here all came from a girl under 18 with multiple sclerosis. Each CDR3 is given with its conserved first and last residue. D genes are given only for firm matches. Clone sizes are given selectively: once, few, many, or a class where the clone is expanded.

j_call d_call clone_size v_call cdr3_nt cdr3_aa
TRBJ1-4 . once TRBV7-9 TGTGCCAGCAGCACCACAGAGGGGTTGGATGAAAAACTGTTTTTT CASSTTEGLDEKLFF
TRBJ1-1 . few TRBV27 TGTGCCAGCGGGACAACGGGGGGGATTACTGAAGCTTTCTTT CASGTTGGITEAFF
TRBJ2-5 . . TRBV18 TGTGCCAGCTCACAGACAGCCCAAGAGACCCAGTACTTC CASSQTAQETQYF
TRBJ2-2 TRBD2 few TRBV28 TGTGCCAGCAGCGCCCGGACTAGCGGGAACGGGGAGCTGTTTTTT CASSARTSGNGELFF
TRBJ2-5 . many TRBV20-1 TGCAGTGCTAGACGGGCCAGGTCGCAAGAGACCCAGTACTTC CSARRARSQETQYF
TRBJ1-1 . . TRBV7-9 TGTGCCAGCAAAACCGGGGGATTGACTGAAGCTTTCTTT CASKTGGLTEAFF
TRBJ2-7 TRBD2 many TRBV12-3/TRBV12-4 TGTGCCAGCAGTCTCTTAGCGGGGGGGCGTGAGCAGTACTTC CASSLLAGGREQYF
TRBJ1-5 . . TRBV20-1 TGCAGTGCTAGAGACAAAAGGTTGGAGACCATGTCGCCCCAGCATTTT CSARDKRLETMSPQHF
TRBJ1-6 . . TRBV4-2 TGTGCCAGCAGCCAAGATCCTCAGTATTCACCCCTCCACTTT CASSQDPQYSPLHF
TRBJ2-7 TRBD1 . TRBV6-6 TGTGCCACCCGAGACAGGGTTTCGGGAGAGCAGTACTTC CATRDRVSGEQYF
TRBJ2-7 TRBD2 few TRBV20-1 TGCAGTGCTAGGTCGGGTTGGGGGGGGACTGGCGGGAGGCTGGGCGAGCAGTACTTC CSARSGWGGTGGRLGEQYF
TRBJ1-6 . many TRBV3-1 TGTGCCAGCTCGCCTAGACAGATCCATAATTCACCCCTCCACTTT CASSPRQIHNSPLHF
TRBJ2-5 TRBD1 . TRBV28 TGTGCCAGCAGTCTACCGTGGGACAGCACTCCCTTTGCCAATGAGCAGTACTTC CASSLPWDSTPFANEQYF
TRBJ2-5 . . TRBV7-2 TGTGCCAGCAGCTTTGTCCGTTTCCAAGAGACCCAGTACTTC CASSFVRFQETQYF
TRBJ2-5 . . TRBV20-1 TGCAGTGCTAGCCTCCTCGGACAGACCCAGTACTTC CSASLLGQTQYF
TRBJ2-1 . few TRBV7-2 TGTGCCAGCAGCTACGGGTGGGGGGACTGGAATTTCTTC CASSYGWGDWNFF
TRBJ1-2 . few TRBV6-2/TRBV6-3 TGTGCCAGCAGTTCAGGGGTGAGCGGCTACACCTTC CASSSGVSGYTF
TRBJ1-1 . few TRBV29-1 TGCAGCGCGGGACGGTGGAACACTGAAGCTTTCTTT CSAGRWNTEAFF
TRBJ1-1 . few TRBV20-1 TGCAGTGCTAGTACGGGCGGGGGTAATACTGAAGCTTTCTTT CSASTGGGNTEAFF
TRBJ2-5 . . TRBV5-6 TGTGCCAGCAGCTTGGAGGGACGCGGCCAAGAGACCCAGTACTTC CASSLEGRGQETQYF
TRBJ2-7 TRBD2 many TRBV20-1 TGCAGTGTTGGCGGGAGGACCGGGACCTACGAGCAGTACTTC CSVGGRTGTYEQYF
TRBJ2-7 . few TRBV3-1 TGTGCCAGCAGCCAAGCCGGGAGAAATCCCTACGAGCAGTACTTC CASSQAGRNPYEQYF
TRBJ2-5 . . TRBV15 TGTGCCACCAGCAGAGGAGAGACGGAGGAGTACTTC CATSRGETEEYF
TRBJ2-5 . . TRBV3-1 TGCGCCAGCAGCCTACATAGAGAGACCCAGTACTTC CASSLHRETQYF
TRBJ2-3 . many TRBV28 TGTGCCAGCAGTTTGGATACTAGGCCCTCCTCTACAGATACGCAGTATTTT CASSLDTRPSSTDTQYF
TRBJ2-5 . many TRBV29-1 TGCAGCGTTGAAGACCCGGGGACCCAGTACTTC CSVEDPGTQYF
TRBJ2-1 TRBD2 . TRBV7-9 TGTGCCAGCAGCTTAACAGCGGGAGACAATGAGCAGTTCTTC CASSLTAGDNEQFF
TRBJ1-1 TRBD1 once TRBV18 TGTGCCAGCTCAGGGACAGGGGCGTCCATGGTTCGCACTGAAGCTTTCTTT CASSGTGASMVRTEAFF
TRBJ2-7 TRBD2 . TRBV28 TGTGCCAGCAGTTTCGATGGACTAGCGGGAGGGGCATACGAGCAGTACTTC CASSFDGLAGGAYEQYF
TRBJ1-4 . . TRBV9 TGTGCCAGCAGCTCCCGCTTTTGGGGGGCTAATGAAAAACTGTTTTTT CASSSRFWGANEKLFF
TRBJ1-6 TRBD1 . TRBV6-1 TGTGCCAGCAGTGAAGCCGACAGGGGCCTCTTTCCCCTCCACTTT CASSEADRGLFPLHF
TRBJ2-3 . many TRBV14 TGTGCCAGCAGTCAGAGCACAGATACGCAGTATTTT CASSQSTDTQYF
TRBJ1-1 . . TRBV4-2 TGTGCCAGCAGCCAAGAACCAGGGGCCAGAGCTTTCTTT CASSQEPGARAFF
TRBJ2-7 TRBD2 . TRBV5-1 TGCACCAGCAGATACGGGACGGGAGGCGAGACCCGGTACTTC CTSRYGTGGETRYF
TRBJ1-1 TRBD1 . TRBV11-3 TGTGCCAGCAGCTTGGAGGGGACAGACACTGAAGCTTTCTTT CASSLEGTDTEAFF
TRBJ2-3 TRBD2 . TRBV30 TGTGCCTGGAGTTCTAGAGGGACTAGTCGGGCAGATACGCAGTATTTT CAWSSRGTSRADTQYF
TRBJ2-3 . . TRBV7-9 TGTGCCAGCAGCCCTCGGACGGAAACAGATACGCAGTATTTT CASSPRTETDTQYF
TRBJ2-3 . many TRBV6-5 TGTGCCAGCAGTTTCTACGGGGGTGGGGCCAGCTACACAGATACGCAGTATTTT CASSFYGGGASYTDTQYF
TRBJ2-7 . . TRBV6-6 TGTGCCAGCAGTTACGGAGGAACCATCGCCTACGAGCAGTACTTC CASSYGGTIAYEQYF
TRBJ1-2 . many TRBV20-1 TGCAGTGCTAGATCGGCACAGCTTGTCTATGGCTACACCTTC CSARSAQLVYGYTF
TRBJ1-5 TRBD1 few TRBV2 TGTGCCAGCACTGCTTCCGGACAGGCTCTTCAGCCCCAGCATTTT CASTASGQALQPQHF
TRBJ2-3 . . TRBV21-1 TGTGCCAGCAGCTCTCAGCAGGGGAGAGGGAGCACAGATACGCAGTATTTT CASSSQQGRGSTDTQYF
TRBJ2-7 TRBD1 few TRBV10-2 TGCGCCAGCAGTGAGTCGCGGACAGGCCCCTACGAGCAGTACTTC CASSESRTGPYEQYF
TRBJ2-3 . . TRBV20-1 TGCAGTGCTAGGGGGGCAGTGCACACAGATACGCAGTATTTT CSARGAVHTDTQYF
TRBJ2-7 TRBD2 . TRBV20-1 TGCAGTGCTAGAGACGGACTAGTCCACGAGCAGTACTTC CSARDGLVHEQYF
TRBJ1-4 TRBD1 few TRBV29-1 TGCAGCGTTGGGACAGGGGGGAATGAAAAACTGTTTTTT CSVGTGGNEKLFF